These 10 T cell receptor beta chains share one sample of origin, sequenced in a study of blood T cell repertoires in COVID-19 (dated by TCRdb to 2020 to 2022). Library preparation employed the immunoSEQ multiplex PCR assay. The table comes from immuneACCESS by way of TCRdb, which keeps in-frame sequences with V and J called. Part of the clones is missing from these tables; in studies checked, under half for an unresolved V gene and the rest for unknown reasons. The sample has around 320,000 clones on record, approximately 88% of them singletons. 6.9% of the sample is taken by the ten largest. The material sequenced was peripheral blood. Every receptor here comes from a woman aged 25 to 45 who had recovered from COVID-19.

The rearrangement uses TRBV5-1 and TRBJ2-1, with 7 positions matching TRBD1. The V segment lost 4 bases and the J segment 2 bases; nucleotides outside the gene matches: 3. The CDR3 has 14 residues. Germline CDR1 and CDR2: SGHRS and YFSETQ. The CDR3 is CASSPGQPYNEQFF. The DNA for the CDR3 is TGCGCCAGCAGCCCGGGACAGCCCTACAATGAGCAGTTCTTC. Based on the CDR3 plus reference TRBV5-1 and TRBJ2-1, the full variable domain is KAGVTQTPRYLIKTRGQQVTLSCSPISGHRSVSWYQQTPGQGLQFLFEYFSETQRNKGNFPGRFSGRQFSNSRSEMNVSTLELGDSALYLCASSPGQPYNEQFFGPGTRLTVL.

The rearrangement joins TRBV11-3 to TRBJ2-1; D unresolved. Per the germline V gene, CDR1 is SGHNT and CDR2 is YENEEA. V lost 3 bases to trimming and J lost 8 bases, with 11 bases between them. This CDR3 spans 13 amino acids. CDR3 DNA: TGTGCCAGCAGCTTCGGAAGCAGGCATGAGCAGTTCTTC. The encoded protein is CASSFGSRHEQFF.

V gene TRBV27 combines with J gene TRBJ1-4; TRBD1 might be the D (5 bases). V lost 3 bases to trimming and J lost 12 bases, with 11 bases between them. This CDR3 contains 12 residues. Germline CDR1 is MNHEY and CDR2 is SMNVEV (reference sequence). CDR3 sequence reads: CASSFGGNELFF. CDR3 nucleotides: TGTGCCAGCAGTTTTGGGGGGAACGAACTGTTTTTT.

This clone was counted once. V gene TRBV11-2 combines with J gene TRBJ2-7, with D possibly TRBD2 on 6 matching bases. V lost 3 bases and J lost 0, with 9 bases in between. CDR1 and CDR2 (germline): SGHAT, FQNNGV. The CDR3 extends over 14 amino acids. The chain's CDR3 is CASSFGGPSYEQYF. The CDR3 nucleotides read TGTGCCAGCAGCTTCGGAGGGCCCTCCTACGAGCAGTACTTC.

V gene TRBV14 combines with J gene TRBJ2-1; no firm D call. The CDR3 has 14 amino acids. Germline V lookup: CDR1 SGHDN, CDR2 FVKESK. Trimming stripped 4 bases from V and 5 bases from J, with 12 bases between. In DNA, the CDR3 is TGTGCCAGCAGCCCGCTGGGCGTTAACAATGAGCAGTTCTTC. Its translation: CASSPLGVNNEQFF.

The CDR3 is CASSSPANYGYTF. In DNA, the CDR3 is TGTGCCAGCAGCTCACCAGCTAACTATGGCTACACCTTC. The V and J genes are TRBV5-5 and TRBJ1-2; D gene unclear. CDR1 SGHKS and CDR2 YYEKEE come from the germline V gene (reference sequence). Trimming shortened V by 3 bases and J by 0 bases, and 6 bases separated the two germline ends. The CDR3 extends over 13 amino acids.

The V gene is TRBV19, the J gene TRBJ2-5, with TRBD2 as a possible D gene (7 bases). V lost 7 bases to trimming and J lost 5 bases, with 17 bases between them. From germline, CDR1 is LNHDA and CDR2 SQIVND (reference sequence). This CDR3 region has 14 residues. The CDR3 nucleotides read TGTGCCAGTACCACGGGGGGCCCGGTGGAGACCCAGTACTTC. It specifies CASTTGGPVETQYF.

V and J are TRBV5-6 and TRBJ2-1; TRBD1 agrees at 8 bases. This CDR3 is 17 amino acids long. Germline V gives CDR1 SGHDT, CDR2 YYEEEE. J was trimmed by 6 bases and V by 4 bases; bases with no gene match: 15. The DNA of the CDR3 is TGTGCCAGCAGCGCATACGGGACAGGCCATCCATTCAATGAGCAGTTCTTC. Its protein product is CASSAYGTGHPFNEQFF.

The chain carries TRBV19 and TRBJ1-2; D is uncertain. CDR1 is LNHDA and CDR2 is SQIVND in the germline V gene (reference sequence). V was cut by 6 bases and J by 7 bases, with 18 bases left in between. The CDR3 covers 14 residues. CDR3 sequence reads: CASRLGDPTVGYTF. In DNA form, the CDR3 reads TGTGCCAGTAGGTTGGGAGACCCGACGGTTGGCTACACCTTC.

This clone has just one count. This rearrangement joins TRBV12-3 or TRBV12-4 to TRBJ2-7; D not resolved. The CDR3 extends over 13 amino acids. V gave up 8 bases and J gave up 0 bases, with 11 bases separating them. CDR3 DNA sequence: TGTGCCAGCGCCTCTACGAACTCCTACGAGCAGTACTTC. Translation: CASASTNSYEQYF.